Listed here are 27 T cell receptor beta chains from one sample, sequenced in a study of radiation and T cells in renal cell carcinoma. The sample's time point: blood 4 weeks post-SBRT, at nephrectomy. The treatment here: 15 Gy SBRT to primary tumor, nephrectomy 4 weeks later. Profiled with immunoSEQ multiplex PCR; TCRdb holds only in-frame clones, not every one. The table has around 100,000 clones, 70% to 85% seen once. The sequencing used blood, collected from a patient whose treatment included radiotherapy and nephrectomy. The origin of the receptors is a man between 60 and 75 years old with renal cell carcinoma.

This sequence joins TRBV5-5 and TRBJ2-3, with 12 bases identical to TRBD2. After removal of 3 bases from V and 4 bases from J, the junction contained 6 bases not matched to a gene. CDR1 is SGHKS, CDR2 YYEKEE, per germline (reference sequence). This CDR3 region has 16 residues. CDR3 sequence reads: CASSSRLAGVADTQYF. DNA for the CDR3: TGTGCCAGCAGCTCCCGACTAGCGGGAGTGGCAGATACGCAGTATTTT.

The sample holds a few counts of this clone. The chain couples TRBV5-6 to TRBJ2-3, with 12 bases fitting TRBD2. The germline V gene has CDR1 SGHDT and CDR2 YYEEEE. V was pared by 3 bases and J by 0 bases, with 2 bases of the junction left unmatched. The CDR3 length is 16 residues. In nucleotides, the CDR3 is TGTGCCAGCAGCTCCCTAGCGGGGGGGAGCACAGATACGCAGTATTTT. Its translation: CASSSLAGGSTDTQYF.

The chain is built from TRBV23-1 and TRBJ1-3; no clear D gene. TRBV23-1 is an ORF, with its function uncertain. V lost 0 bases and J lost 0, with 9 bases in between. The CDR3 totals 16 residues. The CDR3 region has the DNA TGCGCCAGCAGTCAATCGAGGCCAGGCTCTGGAAACACCATATATTTT. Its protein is CASSQSRPGSGNTIYF.

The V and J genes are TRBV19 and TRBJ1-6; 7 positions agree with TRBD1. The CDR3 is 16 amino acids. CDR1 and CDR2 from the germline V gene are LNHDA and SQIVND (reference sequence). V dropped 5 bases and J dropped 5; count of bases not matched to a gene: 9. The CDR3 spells CASSPRQGNDNSPLHF. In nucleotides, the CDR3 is TGTGCCAGTAGTCCCCGACAGGGAAACGATAATTCACCCCTCCACTTT. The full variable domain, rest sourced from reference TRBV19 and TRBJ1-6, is DGGITQSPKYLFRKEGQNVTLSCEQNLNHDAMYWYRQDPGQGLRLIYYSQIVNDFQKGDIAEGYSVSREKKESFPLTVTSAQKNPTAFYLCASSPRQGNDNSPLHFGNGTRLTVT.

The chain's CDR3 is CASSSTGGRYGYTF. The CDR3, as DNA: TGTGCCAGCAGTTCGACAGGGGGCAGGTATGGCTACACCTTC. The chain carries TRBV27 and TRBJ1-2; TRBD1 aligns across 10 bases. After removal of 4 bases from V and 5 bases from J, the junction contained 4 bases not matched to a gene. Looked up from germline, CDR1 is MNHEY and CDR2 is SMNVEV (reference sequence). This CDR3 has 14 amino acids.

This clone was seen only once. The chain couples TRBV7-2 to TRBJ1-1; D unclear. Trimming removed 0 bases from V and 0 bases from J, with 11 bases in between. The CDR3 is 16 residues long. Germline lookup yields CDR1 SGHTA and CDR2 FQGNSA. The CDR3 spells CASSLAAQAVNTEAFF. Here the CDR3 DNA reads TGTGCCAGCAGCTTAGCCGCCCAGGCAGTGAACACTGAAGCTTTCTTT. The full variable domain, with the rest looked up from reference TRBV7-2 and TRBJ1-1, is GAGVSQSPSNKVTEKGKDVELRCDPISGHTALYWYRQSLGQGLEFLIYFQGNSAPDKSGLPSDRFSAERTGGSVSTLTIQRTQQEDSAVYLCASSLAAQAVNTEAFFGQGTRLTVV.

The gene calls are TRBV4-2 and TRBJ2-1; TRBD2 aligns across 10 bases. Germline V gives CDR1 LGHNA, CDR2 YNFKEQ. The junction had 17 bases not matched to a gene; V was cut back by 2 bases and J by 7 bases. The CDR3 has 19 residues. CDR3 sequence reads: CASSQRRWAGLADSNEQFF. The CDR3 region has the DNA TGTGCCAGCAGCCAACGACGGTGGGCTGGACTAGCGGACTCGAATGAGCAGTTCTTC.

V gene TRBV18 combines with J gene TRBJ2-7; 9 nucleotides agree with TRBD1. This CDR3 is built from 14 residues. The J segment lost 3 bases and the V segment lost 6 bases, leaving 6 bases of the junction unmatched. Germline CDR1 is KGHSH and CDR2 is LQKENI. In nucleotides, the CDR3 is TGTGCCAGCTCTCGCGGGACAGGGTTCTACGAGCAGTACTTC. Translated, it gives CASSRGTGFYEQYF.

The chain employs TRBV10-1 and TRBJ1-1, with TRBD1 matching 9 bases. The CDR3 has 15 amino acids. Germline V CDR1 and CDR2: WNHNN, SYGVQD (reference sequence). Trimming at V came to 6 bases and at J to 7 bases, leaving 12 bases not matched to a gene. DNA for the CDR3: TGCGCCAGCAGCCCCGCGGGACAGGGCGGGAGTGAAGCTTTCTTT. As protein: CASSPAGQGGSEAFF.

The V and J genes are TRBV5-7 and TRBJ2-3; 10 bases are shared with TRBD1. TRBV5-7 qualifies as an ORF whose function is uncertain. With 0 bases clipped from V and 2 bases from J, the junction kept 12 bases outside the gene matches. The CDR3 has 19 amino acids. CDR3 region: CASSLGTGGRTSTTDTQYF. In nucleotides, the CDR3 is TGTGCCAGCAGCTTGGGGACAGGGGGACGGACTAGCACCACAGATACGCAGTATTTT.

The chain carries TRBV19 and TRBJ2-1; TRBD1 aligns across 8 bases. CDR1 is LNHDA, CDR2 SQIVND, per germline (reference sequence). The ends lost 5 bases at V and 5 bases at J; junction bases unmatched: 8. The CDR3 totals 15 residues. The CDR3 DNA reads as TGTGCCAGTAGTCCTCCGGACAGGGATCACAATGAGCAGTTCTTC. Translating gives CASSPPDRDHNEQFF.

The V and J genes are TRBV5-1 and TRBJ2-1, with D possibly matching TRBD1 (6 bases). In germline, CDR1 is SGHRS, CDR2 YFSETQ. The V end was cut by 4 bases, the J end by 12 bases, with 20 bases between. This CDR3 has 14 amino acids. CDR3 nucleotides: TGCGCCAGCAGCGCACGGACAGACCGGGACGGGCAGTTCTTC. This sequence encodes CASSARTDRDGQFF.

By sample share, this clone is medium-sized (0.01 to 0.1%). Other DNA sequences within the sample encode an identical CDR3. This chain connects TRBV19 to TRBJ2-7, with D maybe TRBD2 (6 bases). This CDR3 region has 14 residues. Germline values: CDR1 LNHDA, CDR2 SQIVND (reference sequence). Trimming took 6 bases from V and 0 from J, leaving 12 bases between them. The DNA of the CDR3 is TGTGCCAGTAGACCTAGCGCCAGCTCCTACGAGCAGTACTTC. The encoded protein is CASRPSASSYEQYF.

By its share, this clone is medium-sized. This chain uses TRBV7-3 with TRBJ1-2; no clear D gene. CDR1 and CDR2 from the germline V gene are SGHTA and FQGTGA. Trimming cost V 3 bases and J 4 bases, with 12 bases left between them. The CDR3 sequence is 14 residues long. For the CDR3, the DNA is TGTGCCAGCAGCTTTGTGGCCAGACCCTATGGCTACACCTTC. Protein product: CASSFVARPYGYTF.

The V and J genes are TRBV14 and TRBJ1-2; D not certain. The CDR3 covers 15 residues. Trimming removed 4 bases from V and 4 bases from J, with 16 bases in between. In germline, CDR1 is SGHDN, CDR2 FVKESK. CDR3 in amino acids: CASSPSRMGFYGYTF. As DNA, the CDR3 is TGTGCCAGCAGCCCAAGCAGGATGGGGTTCTATGGCTACACCTTC. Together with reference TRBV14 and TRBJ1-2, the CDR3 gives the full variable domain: EAGVTQFPSHSVIEKGQTVTLRCDPISGHDNLYWYRRVMGKEIKFLLHFVKESKQDESGMPNNRFLAERTGGTYSTLKVQPAELEDSGVYFCASSPSRMGFYGYTFGSGTRLTVV.

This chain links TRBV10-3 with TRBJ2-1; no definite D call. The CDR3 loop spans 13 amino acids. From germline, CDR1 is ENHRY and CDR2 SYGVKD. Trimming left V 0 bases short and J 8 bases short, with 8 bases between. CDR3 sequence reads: CAISESVVDEQFF. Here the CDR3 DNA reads TGTGCCATCAGTGAGTCGGTAGTGGATGAGCAGTTCTTC.

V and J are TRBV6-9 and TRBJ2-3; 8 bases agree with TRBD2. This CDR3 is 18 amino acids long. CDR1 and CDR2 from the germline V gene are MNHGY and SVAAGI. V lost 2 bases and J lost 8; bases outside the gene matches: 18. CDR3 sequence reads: CASSYEAPGSGKEGTQYF. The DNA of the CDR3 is TGTGCCAGCAGTTATGAGGCTCCGGGTAGCGGGAAGGAGGGTACGCAGTATTTT.

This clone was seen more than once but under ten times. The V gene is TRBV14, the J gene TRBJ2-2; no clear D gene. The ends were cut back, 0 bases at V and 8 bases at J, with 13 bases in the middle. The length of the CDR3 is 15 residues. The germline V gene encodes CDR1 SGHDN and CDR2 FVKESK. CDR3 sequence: CASSQDRPPLGELFF. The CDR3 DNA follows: TGTGCCAGCAGCCAAGACCGGCCACCCTTGGGGGAGCTGTTTTTT.

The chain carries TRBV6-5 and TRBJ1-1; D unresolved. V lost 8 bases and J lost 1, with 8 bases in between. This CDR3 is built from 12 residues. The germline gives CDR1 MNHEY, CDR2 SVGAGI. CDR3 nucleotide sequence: TGTGCCAGCGGTTTACAGAACACTGAAGCTTTCTTT. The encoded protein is CASGLQNTEAFF.

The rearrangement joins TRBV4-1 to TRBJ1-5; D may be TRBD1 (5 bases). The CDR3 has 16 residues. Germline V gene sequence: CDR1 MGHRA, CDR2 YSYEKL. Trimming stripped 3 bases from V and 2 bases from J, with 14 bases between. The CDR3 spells CASSHPGAVGNQPQHF. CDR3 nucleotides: TGCGCCAGCAGCCACCCTGGGGCAGTCGGCAATCAGCCCCAGCATTTT.

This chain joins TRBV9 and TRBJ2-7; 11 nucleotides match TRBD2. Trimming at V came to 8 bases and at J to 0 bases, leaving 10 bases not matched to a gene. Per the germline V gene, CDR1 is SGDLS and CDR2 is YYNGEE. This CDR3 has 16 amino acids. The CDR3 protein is CARGRTSGFCSYEQYF. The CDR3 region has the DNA TGTGCCAGAGGGAGGACTAGCGGGTTTTGCTCCTACGAGCAGTACTTC.

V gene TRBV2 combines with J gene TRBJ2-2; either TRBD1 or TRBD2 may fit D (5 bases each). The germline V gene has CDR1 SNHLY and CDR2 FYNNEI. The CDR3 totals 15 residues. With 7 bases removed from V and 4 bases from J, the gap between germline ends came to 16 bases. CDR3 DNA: TGTGCCAGCATTTGGGGTTCGGGGCGCACCGGGGAGCTGTTTTTT. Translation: CASIWGSGRTGELFF.

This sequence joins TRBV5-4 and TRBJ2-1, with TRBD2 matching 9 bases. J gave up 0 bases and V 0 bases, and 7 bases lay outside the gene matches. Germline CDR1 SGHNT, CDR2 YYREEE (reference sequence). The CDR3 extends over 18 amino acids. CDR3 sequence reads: CASSLGGASGVSYNEQFF. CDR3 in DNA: TGTGCCAGCAGCTTGGGAGGTGCTAGCGGGGTCTCCTACAATGAGCAGTTCTTC.

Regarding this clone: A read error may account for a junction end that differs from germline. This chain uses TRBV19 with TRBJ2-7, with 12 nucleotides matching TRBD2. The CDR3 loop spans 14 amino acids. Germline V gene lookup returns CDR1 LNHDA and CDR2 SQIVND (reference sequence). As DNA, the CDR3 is TGTGCCAGTAGTATAGTCCTAGCGGGAGGGCCTAAGGCCTTC. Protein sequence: CASSIVLAGGPKAF. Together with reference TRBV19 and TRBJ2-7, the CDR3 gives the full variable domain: DGGITQSPKYLFRKEGQNVTLSCEQNLNHDAMYWYRQDPGQGLRLIYYSQIVNDFQKGDIAEGYSVSREKKESFPLTVTSAQKNPTAFYLCASSIVLAGGPKAFGPGTRLTVT.

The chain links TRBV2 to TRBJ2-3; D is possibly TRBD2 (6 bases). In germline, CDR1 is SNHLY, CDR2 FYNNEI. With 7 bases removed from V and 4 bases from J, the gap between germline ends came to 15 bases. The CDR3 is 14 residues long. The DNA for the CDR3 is TGTGCCAGCACCCTTACGGGGGTAGCAGATACGCAGTATTTT. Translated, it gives CASTLTGVADTQYF.

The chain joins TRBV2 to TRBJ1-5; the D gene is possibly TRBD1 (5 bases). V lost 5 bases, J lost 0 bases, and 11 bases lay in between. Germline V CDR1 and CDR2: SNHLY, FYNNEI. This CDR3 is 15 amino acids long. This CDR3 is CASSLTAYSNQPQHF. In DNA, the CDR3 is TGTGCCAGCAGTTTGACAGCCTATAGCAATCAGCCCCAGCATTTT.

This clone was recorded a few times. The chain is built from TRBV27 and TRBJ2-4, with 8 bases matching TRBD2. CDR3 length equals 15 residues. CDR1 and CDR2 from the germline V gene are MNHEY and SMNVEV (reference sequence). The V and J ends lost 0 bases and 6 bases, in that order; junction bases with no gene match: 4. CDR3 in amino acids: CASSLSGLAGNIQYF. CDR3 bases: TGTGCCAGCAGTTTATCTGGACTAGCAGGAAACATTCAGTACTTC.